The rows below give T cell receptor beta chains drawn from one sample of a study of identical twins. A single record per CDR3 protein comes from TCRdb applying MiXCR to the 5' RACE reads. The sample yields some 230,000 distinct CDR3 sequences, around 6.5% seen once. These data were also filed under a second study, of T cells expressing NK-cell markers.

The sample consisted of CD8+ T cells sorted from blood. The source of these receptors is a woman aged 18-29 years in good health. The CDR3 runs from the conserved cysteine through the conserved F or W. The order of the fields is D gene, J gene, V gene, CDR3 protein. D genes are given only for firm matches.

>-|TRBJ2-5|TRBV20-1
CSADQAGRTTASRETQYF
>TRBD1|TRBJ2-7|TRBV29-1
CSVLGQGGEQYF
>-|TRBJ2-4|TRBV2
CASSDYEGFYIQYF
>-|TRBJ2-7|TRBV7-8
CASRQSGGLRMEGSYEQYF
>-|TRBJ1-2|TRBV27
CASSFSGSDYGYTF
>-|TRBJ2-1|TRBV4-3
CASSQEPRESSYNEQFF
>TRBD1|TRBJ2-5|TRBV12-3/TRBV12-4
CASSLRDRKETQYF
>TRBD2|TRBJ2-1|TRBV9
CASSFQREMSTDEQFF
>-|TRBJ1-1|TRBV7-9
CASSFSGRGNTEAFF
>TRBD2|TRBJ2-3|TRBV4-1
CASSQDERSGIEDTQYF
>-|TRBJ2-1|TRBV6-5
CASSYLAGSNEQFF
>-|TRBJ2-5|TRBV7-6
CASSLGEFQETQYF
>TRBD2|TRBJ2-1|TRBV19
CASSSGTSGFDNEQFF
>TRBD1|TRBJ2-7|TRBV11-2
CASSFTWQGADNPLYEQYF
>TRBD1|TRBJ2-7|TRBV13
CASSGGQGLYEQYF
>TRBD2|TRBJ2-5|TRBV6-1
CASTNGGAGETQYF
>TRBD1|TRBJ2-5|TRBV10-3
CAIKRDRGEETQYF
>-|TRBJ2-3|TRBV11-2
CASGPGLSTDTQYF
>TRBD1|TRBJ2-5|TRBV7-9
CASSADRAQETQYF
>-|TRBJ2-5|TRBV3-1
CAAAGETQYF
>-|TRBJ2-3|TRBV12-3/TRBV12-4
CASSFHKPTDTQYF
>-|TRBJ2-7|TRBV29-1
CSVGRPGTYEQYF
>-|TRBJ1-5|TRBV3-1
CASSQDGVKEPQHF
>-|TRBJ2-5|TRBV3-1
CASSSSSPFLRETQYF
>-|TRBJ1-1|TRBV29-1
CSVIVGEAFF
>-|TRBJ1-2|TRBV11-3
CASSLGTSAYGYTF
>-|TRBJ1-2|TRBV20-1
CSANLVDYGYTF
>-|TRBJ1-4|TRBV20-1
CSARDKEGGRYEKLFF
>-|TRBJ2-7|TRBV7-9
CASSSVHYEQYF
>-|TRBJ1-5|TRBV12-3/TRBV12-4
CASGVGGEHQPQHF
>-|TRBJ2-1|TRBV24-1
CATSDSGNEQFF
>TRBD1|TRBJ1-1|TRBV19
CASSIGNTGAEAFF
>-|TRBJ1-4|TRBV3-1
CATCQDFAGTANGKLFF
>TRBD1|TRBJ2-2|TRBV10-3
CAISESSPGTGNTGELFF
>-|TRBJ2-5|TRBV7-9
CASGFEGMWETQYF
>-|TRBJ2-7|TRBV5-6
CASSFGGAEQYF
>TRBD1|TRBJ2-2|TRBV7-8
CASSYPGQSSGELFF
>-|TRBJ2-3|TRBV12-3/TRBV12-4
CASTPAGGSTDTQYF
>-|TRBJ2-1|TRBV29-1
CSVSYNEQFF
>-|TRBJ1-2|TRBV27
CASSLYGRGSVGYTF
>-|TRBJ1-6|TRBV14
CASTPRGF
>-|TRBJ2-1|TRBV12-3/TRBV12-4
CASSFSGASEQFF
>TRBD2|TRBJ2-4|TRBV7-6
CASSLEASGGAGEAKNIQYF
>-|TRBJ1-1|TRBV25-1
CASSEFGSEAFF
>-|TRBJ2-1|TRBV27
CASSSLINEQFF
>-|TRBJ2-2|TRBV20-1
CSARETANTGELFF
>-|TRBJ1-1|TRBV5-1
CASSLGYLETEAFF
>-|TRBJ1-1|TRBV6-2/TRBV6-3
CASSLEGGKPEAFF
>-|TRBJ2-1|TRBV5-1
CASSLEGGGPYNEQFF
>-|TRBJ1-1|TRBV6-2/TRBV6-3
CASRLGNTEAFF